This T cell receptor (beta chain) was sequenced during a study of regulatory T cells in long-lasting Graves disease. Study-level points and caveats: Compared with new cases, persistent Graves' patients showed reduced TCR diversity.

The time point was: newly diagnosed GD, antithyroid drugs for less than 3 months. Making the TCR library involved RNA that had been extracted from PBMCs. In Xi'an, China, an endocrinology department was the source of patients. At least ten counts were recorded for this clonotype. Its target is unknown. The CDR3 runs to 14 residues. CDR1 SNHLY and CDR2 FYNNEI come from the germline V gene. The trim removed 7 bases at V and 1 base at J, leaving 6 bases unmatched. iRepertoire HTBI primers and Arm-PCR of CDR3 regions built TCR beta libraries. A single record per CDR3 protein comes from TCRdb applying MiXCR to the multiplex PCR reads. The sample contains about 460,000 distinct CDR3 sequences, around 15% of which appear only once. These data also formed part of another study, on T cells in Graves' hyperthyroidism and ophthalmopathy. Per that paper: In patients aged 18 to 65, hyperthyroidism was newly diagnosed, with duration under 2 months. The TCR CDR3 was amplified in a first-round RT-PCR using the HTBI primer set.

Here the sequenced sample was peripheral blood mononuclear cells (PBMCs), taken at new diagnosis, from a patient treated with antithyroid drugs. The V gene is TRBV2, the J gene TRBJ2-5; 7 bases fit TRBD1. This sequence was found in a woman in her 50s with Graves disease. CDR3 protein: CASKEGTAQETQYF. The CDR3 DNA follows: TGTGCCAGCAAAGAGGGGACAGCCCAAGAGACCCAGTACTTC.